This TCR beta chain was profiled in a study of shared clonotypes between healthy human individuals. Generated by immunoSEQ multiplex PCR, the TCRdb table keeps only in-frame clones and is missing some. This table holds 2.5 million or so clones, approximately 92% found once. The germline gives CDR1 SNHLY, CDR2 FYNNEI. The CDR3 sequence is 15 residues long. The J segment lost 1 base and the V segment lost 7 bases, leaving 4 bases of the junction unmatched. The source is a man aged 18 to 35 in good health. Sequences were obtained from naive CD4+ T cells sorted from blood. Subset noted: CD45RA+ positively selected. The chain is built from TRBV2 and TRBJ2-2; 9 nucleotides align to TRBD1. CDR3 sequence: CASTPGQGNTGELFF. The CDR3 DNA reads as TGTGCCAGCACCCCGGGACAGGGGAACACCGGGGAGCTGTTTTTT.